The T cell receptor beta chain described here comes from a study of CD4+ T cells in melanoma. Regarding the study as a whole: Neoantigen-specific CD4+ T cells in melanoma reportedly had diverse differentiation states. CD8+ T cell, macrophage and B cell function reportedly correlated with neoantigen-specific CD4+ T cells.

The table came from immunoSEQ multiplex PCR; TCRdb's copy has only in-frame clones and leaves some out. Of 120,000 to 150,000 clones listed, nearly 95% are singletons. Concerning this clone itself: Its antigen is as yet unknown.

V was trimmed by 0 bases and J by 4 bases, leaving 10 bases between them. The CDR3 length is 15 residues. Germline loops: CDR1 MGHRA, CDR2 YSYEKL. V usage is TRBV4-1 and J usage is TRBJ2-1; D ambiguous. The sequence was collected from a human donor with melanoma. CDR3 in amino acids: CASSQEGRSYNEQFF. The CDR3 nucleotides read TGCGCCAGCAGCCAAGAAGGACGAAGTTACAATGAGCAGTTCTTC.